The 22 T cell receptor beta chains given below trace back to one sample, sequenced in a study of cytomegalovirus exposure and HLA in healthy donors. PCR was performed using 60 Vbeta and 13 Jbeta primers. Sequencing was performed with immunoSEQ multiplex PCR; in TCRdb, only in-frame clones are kept and a portion is missing. This sample contains more than 130,000 clones. Specimen: PBMCs. The receptor source for this set is a middle-aged man in good health and CMV-seronegative.

The V and J genes are TRBV6-1 and TRBJ2-7; 9 bases are a match to TRBD1. The V gene's germline CDR1 is MNHNS and CDR2 SASEGT. Trimming removed 0 bases from V and 12 bases from J; junction bases left unmatched: 15. This CDR3 has 16 residues. Here the CDR3 DNA reads TGTGCCAGCAGTGAAGCATGGGGACAGGGCCCCCATTCGCCGTACTTC. This sequence encodes CASSEAWGQGPHSPYF.

CDR3 nucleotides: TGTGCCAGCAGTTACGCGGTGGAGGGGACGACCCAGTACTTC. This translates into CASSYAVEGTTQYF. The chain carries TRBV6-6 and TRBJ2-5, with D maybe TRBD2 (6 bases). CDR3 length equals 14 residues. Trimming took off 2 bases at V and 7 bases at J, with 14 bases between the two ends. Germline CDR1 and CDR2: MNHNY and SVGAGI (reference sequence).

CDR3 loop: CSSYQETQYF. The CDR3 bases are TGCAGTTCCTACCAAGAGACCCAGTACTTC. The chain uses TRBV20-1 and TRBJ2-5; D gene ambiguous. V lost 8 bases and J 0 bases, leaving 4 bases between the germline ends. Germline lookup yields CDR1 DFQATT and CDR2 SNEGSKA (reference sequence). The CDR3 is made up of 10 amino acids.

The V call is TRBV29-1, the J call TRBJ1-1; D is uncertain. Germline-derived CDR1 and CDR2 are SQVTM and ANQGSEA. The V gene lost 0 bases and the J gene lost 0 bases, with 11 bases spanning the gap. The CDR3 is 15 amino acids. The CDR3, as DNA: TGCAGCGTTGAAGATACCGCTTCTATGAACACTGAAGCTTTCTTT. It encodes CSVEDTASMNTEAFF.

V gene TRBV5-5 combines with J gene TRBJ2-5; 11 nucleotides match TRBD2. Germline V gene data show CDR1 as SGHKS and CDR2 as YYEKEE (reference sequence). Trimming at V came to 0 bases and at J to 2 bases, leaving 6 bases not matched to a gene. This CDR3 is built from 17 residues. CDR3 in amino acids: CASSLAWLAGGQETQYF. CDR3 nucleotide sequence: TGTGCCAGCAGCTTGGCCTGGCTAGCGGGGGGTCAAGAGACCCAGTACTTC.

The rearrangement joins TRBV11-1 to TRBJ1-5; no definite D call. V lost 5 bases and J lost 4, with 9 bases in between. This CDR3 contains 13 residues. Germline lookup yields CDR1 SGHAT and CDR2 FQDESV (reference sequence). CDR3 loop: CASSLNRNQPQHF. CDR3 DNA: TGTGCCAGCAGCCTCAACAGAAATCAGCCCCAGCATTTT. Together with reference TRBV11-1 and TRBJ1-5, the CDR3 gives the full variable domain: EAEVAQSPRYKITEKSQAVAFWCDPISGHATLYWYRQILGQGPELLVQFQDESVVDDSQLPKDRFSAERLKGVDSTLKIQPAELGDSAMYLCASSLNRNQPQHFGDGTRLSIL.

This chain connects TRBV29-1 to TRBJ1-1, with a weak D call TRBD1 (6 bases). The germline gives CDR1 SQVTM, CDR2 ANQGSEA. CDR3 size: 13 residues. V was cut by 5 bases and J by 3 bases, with 13 bases left in between. The CDR3, as DNA: TGCAGCGTTCTCAGGGGCCCGGACACTGAAGCTTTCTTT. It codes for CSVLRGPDTEAFF.

The gene calls are TRBV2 and TRBJ1-2, with 8 bases lining up with TRBD1. Germline CDR1 and CDR2: SNHLY and FYNNEI. This CDR3 has 11 amino acids. After removal of 10 bases from V and 5 bases from J, the junction contained 3 bases not matched to a gene. CDR3 sequence: CATDRGYGYTF. The CDR3, as DNA: TGTGCCACCGACAGGGGTTATGGCTACACCTTC.

V gene TRBV5-6 combines with J gene TRBJ2-7; TRBD1 might be the D (6 bases). Looked up from germline, CDR1 is SGHDT and CDR2 is YYEEEE. The CDR3 covers 13 residues. V gave up 5 bases and J gave up 0 bases, with 9 bases separating them. The CDR3 bases are TGTGCCAGCAGGCGGACAGCCTCCTACGAGCAGTACTTC. Protein product: CASRRTASYEQYF. Looking up the rest from reference TRBV5-6 and TRBJ2-7 gives the full variable domain: DAGVTQSPTHLIKTRGQQVTLRCSPKSGHDTVSWYQQALGQGPQFIFQYYEEEERQRGNFPDRFSGHQFPNYSSELNVNALLLGDSALYLCASRRTASYEQYFGPGTRLTVT.

The rearrangement links TRBV5-4 to TRBJ2-2; 10 positions agree with TRBD2. Germline V CDR1 and CDR2: SGHNT, YYREEE (reference sequence). This CDR3 region has 16 residues. Losses at the gene ends were 3 bases for V and 1 base for J; bases not matched to a gene: 3. The CDR3 here is CASSSIAGGNTGELFF. The CDR3 DNA follows: TGTGCCAGCAGCTCGATAGCGGGGGGGAACACCGGGGAGCTGTTTTTT.

The chain couples TRBV5-1 to TRBJ2-6; D is unresolved. V lost 0 bases, J lost 4 bases, and 8 bases lay in between. The CDR3 has 15 residues. Germline CDR1 reads SGHRS; CDR2 reads YFSETQ. CDR3 amino acids: CASSLDGSGANVLTF. The CDR3 bases are TGCGCCAGCAGCTTGGACGGGTCAGGGGCCAACGTCCTGACTTTC.

V usage is TRBV6-5 and J usage is TRBJ2-2; possible D gene TRBD2, 5 bases. Trimming removed 7 bases at V and 5 bases at J, with 14 bases between. This CDR3 is built from 14 residues. Germline CDR1 is MNHEY and CDR2 is SVGAGI. The CDR3 bases are TGTGCCAGCACCCACGGAAGAGGGACCGGGGAGCTGTTTTTT. Translation gives CASTHGRGTGELFF.

This rearrangement joins TRBV9 to TRBJ2-5; possible D gene TRBD1, 6 bases. The end of the DNA fits TRBJ2-7 better, so the J call may be wrong. CDR3 size: 15 residues. Looked up from germline, CDR1 is SGDLS and CDR2 is YYNGEE. This CDR3 reads CASSVLGTPSYEQYF. CDR3 DNA sequence: TGTGCCAGCAGCGTATTAGGGACACCATCCTACGAGCAGTACTTC.

The J gene is TRBJ1-2, the V gene TRBV28; D ambiguous. The germline V and J ends were trimmed by 6 bases and 4 bases, with 9 bases remaining between them. Germline CDR1 and CDR2: MDHEN and SYDVKM. The CDR3 extends over 12 amino acids. CDR3 DNA: TGTGCCAGCAGGCAGGCTACCTATGGCTACACCTTC. Its translation: CASRQATYGYTF.

The chain couples TRBV7-6 to TRBJ2-3; 8 bases map to TRBD1. CDR1 SGHVS and CDR2 FNYEAQ come from the germline V gene. V gave up 4 bases and J gave up 0 bases; unmatched junction bases: 6. The CDR3 consists of 16 residues. The CDR3, as DNA: TGTGCCAGCAGCTCGGGACAGGTTTTTAGCACAGATACGCAGTATTTT. Amino acids: CASSSGQVFSTDTQYF.

The gene calls are TRBV18 and TRBJ2-7; D not certain. Per germline, CDR1 KGHSH and CDR2 LQKENI. V dropped 3 bases and J dropped 6 bases, with 9 bases sitting between them. This CDR3 comprises 12 residues. CDR3 sequence: CASSPSDIEQYF. In DNA form, the CDR3 reads TGTGCCAGCTCACCTTCAGACATCGAGCAGTACTTC.

This sequence joins TRBV18 and TRBJ2-7; the D gene is possibly TRBD1 (6 bases). CDR1 KGHSH and CDR2 LQKENI come from the germline V gene. This CDR3 has 12 residues. V lost 3 bases, J lost 5 bases, and 8 bases lay in between. DNA for the CDR3: TGTGCCAGCTCACCGGACAGTAACGAGCAGTACTTC. It codes for CASSPDSNEQYF.

J is TRBJ2-1 and V is TRBV27, with D possibly matching TRBD2 (5 bases). Per the germline V gene, CDR1 is MNHEY and CDR2 is SMNVEV (reference sequence). The V end lost 2 bases, the J end lost 7 bases, and 27 bases lay between the germline ends. CDR3 length: 19 residues. This CDR3 reads CASSLGSMRGLGFLNEQFF. CDR3 DNA: TGTGCCAGCAGTTTAGGTTCGATGAGAGGACTCGGATTTCTAAATGAGCAGTTCTTC.

The CDR3 reads CASSLGWPYEQYF. The CDR3 coding sequence is TGTGCCAGCAGCTTAGGATGGCCCTACGAGCAGTACTTC. The chain joins TRBV11-2 to TRBJ2-7; D remains ambiguous. Per germline, CDR1 SGHAT and CDR2 FQNNGV. The CDR3 runs to 13 residues. Trimming took off 1 base at V and 2 bases at J, with 6 bases between the two ends.

This chain connects TRBV7-3 to TRBJ1-1; D is perhaps TRBD1 (5 bases). In germline, CDR1 is SGHTA, CDR2 FQGTGA. There are 15 residues in the CDR3. V gave up 3 bases and J gave up 5 bases, with 16 bases separating them. This CDR3 is CASSLGPLEGTEAFF. CDR3 coding DNA: TGTGCCAGCAGCTTGGGGCCCCTCGAAGGGACTGAAGCTTTCTTT.

The chain couples TRBV10-1 to TRBJ2-7; possibly TRBD1 for D (6 bases). CDR1 and CDR2 (germline): WNHNN, SYGVQD (reference sequence). The V end was cut by 7 bases, the J end by 0 bases, with 16 bases between. The CDR3 runs to 15 residues. The CDR3 DNA reads TGCGCCAGCACCCAGGGGTCCCTAAGCTCCTACGAGCAGTACTTC. Translating gives CASTQGSLSSYEQYF.

The V call is TRBV29-1, the J call TRBJ1-2, with D unresolved. The CDR3 covers 13 residues. The germline V gene encodes CDR1 SQVTM and CDR2 ANQGSEA. Deletions cut 1 base from V and 4 bases from J, with 10 bases between. CDR3 DNA: TGCAGCGTTGAAGGGCCAATTGCCTATGGCTACACCTTC. This codes for CSVEGPIAYGYTF.